The clone carrying this T cell receptor (beta chain) is a singleton in its sample. This sample was included in a study of blood T cell repertoires in COVID-19. Background on the study: Acute and convalescent COVID-19 samples came from the United States, Italy and Spain.

V was cut by 6 bases and J by 0 bases, with 20 bases left in between. The CDR3 is 17 residues long. Germline CDR1 and CDR2: LGHNA and YSLEER. The method was immunoSEQ multiplex PCR; TCRdb's version includes in-frame clones alone and lacks a portion of them. There are 95,000 to 150,000 clones in the sample; roughly 88% occur only once, and approximately 4.2% lies in the top ten. Specimen: peripheral blood. This sequence was found in a man aged 40-55 years with acute or convalescent COVID-19. The chain has TRBV4-3 and TRBJ1-2; no definite D call. This CDR3 reads CASRLFGSRISNYGYTF. In nucleotides, the CDR3 is TGCGCCAGCAGATTGTTCGGCAGCAGGATTTCTAACTATGGCTACACCTTC.